The source of this TCR beta chain is a study of Graves' ophthalmopathy and Graves' hyperthyroidism. Broader study findings: Most thyroid clonotypes expanded beyond 0.001 frequency were also found in blood.

Only newly diagnosed hyperthyroidism patients aged 18 to 65, with under 2 months' duration, were enrolled. The study amplified TCR beta CDR3 regions using RNA transcripts. HTBI-primed first-round RT-PCR preceded second-round multiplex PCR. TCRdb re-called the multiplex PCR reads with MiXCR, one entry per CDR3 protein. The data hold around 1,200,000 distinct CDR3 sequences, with roughly 35% observed a single time. This CDR3 is 16 amino acids long. Trimming cost V 4 bases and J 0 bases, with 13 bases left between them. CDR1 is SGHVS and CDR2 is FQNEAQ in the germline V gene. This clonotype has at least ten counts. Its target is unknown.

Sequenced material: peripheral blood or thyroid tissue (not recorded which). V and J are TRBV7-8 and TRBJ1-3; weak D call: TRBD1 (5 bases). The sequence came from an adult man with Graves' hyperthyroidism. The CDR3 DNA follows: TGTGCCAGCAGCTCCAGGGTTACAAACTCTGGAAACACCATATATTTT. This codes for CASSSRVTNSGNTIYF.